This passage covers 9 T cell receptor beta chains from one sample sequenced in a study of identical twins. Each CDR3 protein gets one entry after TCRdb re-called the 5' RACE reads with MiXCR. The sample lists around 300,000 distinct CDR3 sequences; about 8.1% were seen once. These data also featured in a second study, about yellow fever vaccine responses in identical twins.

Sequenced: memory (CD45RO+) T cells sorted from blood. The receptors here all came from a woman aged 18 to 35 in good health.

Relative to its sample, this clonotype is medium-sized. This sequence joins TRBV4-2 and TRBJ2-7; maybe TRBD2 (6 bases). Germline CDR1 is LGHNA and CDR2 is YNFKEQ. The CDR3 consists of 15 residues. Trimming stripped 1 base from V and 3 bases from J, with 13 bases between. This chain's CDR3 is CASSQAEGESYEQYF. The CDR3 nucleotides read TGTGCCAGCAGCCAAGCGGAGGGAGAAAGCTACGAGCAGTACTTC.

This rearrangement joins TRBV6-5 to TRBJ1-1; 10 bases are a match to TRBD1. J was trimmed by 0 bases and V by 5 bases; bases with no gene match: 9. The CDR3 runs to 17 residues. CDR1 is MNHEY, CDR2 SVGAGI, per germline. The DNA for the CDR3 is TGTGCCAGCAGTCACACGGGGACAGGGGCCTTGAACACTGAAGCTTTCTTT. It encodes CASSHTGTGALNTEAFF.

About this clonotype: One junction end disagrees with the germline gene, perhaps due to a read error. The chain joins TRBV28 to TRBJ1-1, with 8 bases fitting TRBD1. This CDR3 region has 18 residues. Germline values: CDR1 MDHEN, CDR2 SYDVKM. CDR3 protein: CASSRDSRGRATNIEAFF. CDR3 DNA sequence: TGTGCCAGCAGCAGAGACTCCAGGGGGCGGGCTACTAACATTGAAGCTTTCTTT.

The chain carries TRBV9 and TRBJ2-2, with 12 bases matching TRBD2. The germline V gene encodes CDR1 SGDLS and CDR2 YYNGEE. The CDR3 sequence is 17 residues long. After removal of 0 bases from V and 6 bases from J, the junction contained 6 bases not matched to a gene. CDR3 residues: CASSVASSGGASGELFF. The CDR3 nucleotides read TGTGCCAGCAGCGTAGCATCTAGCGGGGGGGCGTCCGGGGAGCTGTTTTTT.

In its sample, this clonotype was seen a few times. V usage is TRBV10-2 and J usage is TRBJ2-1; possibly TRBD1 for D (5 bases). The CDR3 is made up of 17 amino acids. The ends were cut back, 2 bases at V and 2 bases at J, with 16 bases in the middle. CDR1 is WSHSY and CDR2 is SAAADI in the germline V gene. Written as DNA, the CDR3 is TGCGCCAGCAGTGAGAGCCCAGGGCATTACCCCTACAATGAGCAGTTCTTC. Protein sequence: CASSESPGHYPYNEQFF.

The rearrangement joins TRBV6-6 to TRBJ2-3; D uncertain. Per germline, CDR1 MNHNY and CDR2 SVGAGI (reference sequence). V was shortened by 0 bases and J by 3 bases, with 4 bases between the two germline ends. This CDR3 region has 13 residues. The CDR3: CASSYSETDTQYF. In DNA form, the CDR3 reads TGTGCCAGCAGTTACTCAGAAACAGATACGCAGTATTTT.

This clonotype was observed at least ten times. V is TRBV10-3 and J is TRBJ1-2; D uncertain. CDR1 is ENHRY, CDR2 SYGVKD, per germline. The CDR3 covers 15 residues. V lost 2 bases and J 4 bases, leaving 14 bases between the germline ends. CDR3 bases: TGTGCCATCAGTGAGCGGCAGGCCCTAGTCTATGGCTACACCTTC. Translating gives CAISERQALVYGYTF.

There are a few counts of this clonotype. This rearrangement joins TRBV4-1 to TRBJ2-1; no definite D call. This CDR3 is built from 17 residues. V gave up 1 base and J gave up 0 bases, with 13 bases separating them. Germline CDR1 is MGHRA and CDR2 is YSYEKL. Here the CDR3 reads CASSQGWARSSYNEQFF. Here the CDR3 DNA reads TGCGCCAGCAGCCAAGGCTGGGCCCGGAGCTCCTACAATGAGCAGTTCTTC.

The chain employs TRBV29-1 and TRBJ2-2, with 11 bases identical to TRBD2. The germline gives CDR1 SQVTM, CDR2 ANQGSEA. This CDR3 contains 14 residues. J gave up 2 bases and V 6 bases, and 2 bases lay outside the gene matches. The CDR3 sequence: CSVGTSGNTGELFF. In nucleotides, the CDR3 is TGCAGCGTCGGGACTAGCGGTAACACCGGGGAGCTGTTTTTT.